This T cell receptor beta chain was documented in a study of CD8 T cells in ankylosing spondylitis. The study, taken as a whole, reports: Certain motif variants had earlier been reported in reactive arthritis synovial fluid and blood. Clones linked with disease were CD8+ and fairly uncommon in the peripheral blood. A motif of 7 to 9 highly homologous TCR beta variants was seen as apparently characteristic of ankylosing spondylitis blood.

The CDR3 length is 17 residues. V lost 5 bases to trimming and J lost 4 bases; unmatched junction nucleotides: 12. Libraries of TCR beta came from quantitative 5'-RACE with molecular barcodes. MiXCR was run by TCRdb on the 5' RACE reads, yielding one entry per CDR3 protein. The table records over 600,000 distinct CDR3 sequences, roughly 19% of them present only once. A remark on this clonotype: What it binds is not known.

V and J are TRBV12-3 or TRBV12-4 and TRBJ2-7; 12 nucleotides line up with TRBD2. This clonotype originated in a male donor with ankylosing spondylitis. The source material was blood, either unsorted or a sorted T cell fraction (not recorded which). This chain's CDR3 is CASSLLFGLAGTYEQYF. CDR3 DNA sequence: TGTGCCAGCAGTCTACTATTCGGACTAGCGGGGACGTACGAGCAGTACTTC.